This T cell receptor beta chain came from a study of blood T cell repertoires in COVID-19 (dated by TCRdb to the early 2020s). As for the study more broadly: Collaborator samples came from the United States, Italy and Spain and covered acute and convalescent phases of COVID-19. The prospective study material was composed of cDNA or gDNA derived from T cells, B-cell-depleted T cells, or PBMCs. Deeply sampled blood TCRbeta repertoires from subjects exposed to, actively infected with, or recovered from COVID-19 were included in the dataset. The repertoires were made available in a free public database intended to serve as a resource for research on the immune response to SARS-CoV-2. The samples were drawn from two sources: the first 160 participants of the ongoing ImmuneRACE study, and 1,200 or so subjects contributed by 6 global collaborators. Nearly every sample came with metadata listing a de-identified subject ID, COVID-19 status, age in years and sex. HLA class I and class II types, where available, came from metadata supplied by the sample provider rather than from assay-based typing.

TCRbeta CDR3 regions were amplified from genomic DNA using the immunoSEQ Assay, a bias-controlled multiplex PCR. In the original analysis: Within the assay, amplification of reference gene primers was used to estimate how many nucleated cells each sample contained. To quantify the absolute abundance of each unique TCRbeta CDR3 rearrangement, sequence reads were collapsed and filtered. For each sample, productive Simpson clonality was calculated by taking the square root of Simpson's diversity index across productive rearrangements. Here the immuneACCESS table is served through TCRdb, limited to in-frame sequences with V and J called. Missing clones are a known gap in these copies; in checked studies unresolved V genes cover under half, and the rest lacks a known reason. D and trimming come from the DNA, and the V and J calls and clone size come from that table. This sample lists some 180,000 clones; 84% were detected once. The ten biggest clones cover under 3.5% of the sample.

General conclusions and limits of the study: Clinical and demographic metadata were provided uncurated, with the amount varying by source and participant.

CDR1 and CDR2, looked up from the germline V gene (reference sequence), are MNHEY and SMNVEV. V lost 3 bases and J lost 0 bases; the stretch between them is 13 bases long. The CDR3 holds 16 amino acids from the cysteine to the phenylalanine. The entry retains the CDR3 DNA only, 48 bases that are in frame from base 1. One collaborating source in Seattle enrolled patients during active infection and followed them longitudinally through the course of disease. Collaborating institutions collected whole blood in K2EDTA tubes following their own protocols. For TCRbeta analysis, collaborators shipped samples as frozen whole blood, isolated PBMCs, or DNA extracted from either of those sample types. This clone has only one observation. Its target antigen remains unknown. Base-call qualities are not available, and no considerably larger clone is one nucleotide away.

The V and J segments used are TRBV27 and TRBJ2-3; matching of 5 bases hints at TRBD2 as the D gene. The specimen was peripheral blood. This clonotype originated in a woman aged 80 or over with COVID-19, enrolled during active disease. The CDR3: CASSFGLGYSTDTQYF. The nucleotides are TGTGCCAGCAGTTTTGGACTCGGTTATAGCACAGATACGCAGTATTTT.